The 18 T cell receptor beta chains presented below share a single source sample, sequenced in a study of T cell repertoires in cytomegalovirus infection (dated by TCRdb to between 2017 and 2020). Sequencing was performed on an Illumina HiSeq 1500. TCRdb reran the public reads through fastp at Q25 and MiXCR, keeping productive beta chains. Each record represents a unique CDR3 protein, reported with the most common genes and DNA among its rows. The sample includes more than 250,000 distinct CDR3 sequences, with roughly 25% observed a single time. Of the sample, roughly 14% is held by the ten largest clones. The antigens of these receptors remain unknown. This specimen's treatment or condition label, per the study, means: in vitro stimulation with specific CMV peptide epitopes to enrich CMV-specific T cells. The specimen comprised cultured PBMCs, sampled from culture after CMV antigen stimulation. Every receptor here comes from a human donor in good health (CMV status not recorded). Some clones in this sample may be carry-over from other donors' samples.

The chain uses TRBV12-5 and TRBJ1-2; TRBD1 agrees at 7 bases. Germline lookup yields CDR1 LGHNT and CDR2 FRNRAP. V trimming: 6 bases; J trimming: 3 bases; junction bases outside the gene matches: 7. This CDR3 is built from 14 residues. In DNA, the CDR3 is TGTGCTAGTGGCACCACAGGGGATTACTATGGCTACACCTTC. Protein: CASGTTGDYYGYTF.

There are a few counts of this clonotype. The chain couples TRBV19 to TRBJ1-5; 9 bases fit TRBD1. Germline V CDR1 and CDR2: LNHDA, SQIVND (reference sequence). The V and J ends lost 6 bases and 0 bases, in that order; junction bases with no gene match: 12. The CDR3 runs 18 residues. As DNA, the CDR3 is TGTGCCAGTAGCCCTCTCCCACAGGGGGCTACTAGCAATCAGCCCCAGCATTTT. Its protein is CASSPLPQGATSNQPQHF.

This sequence joins TRBV7-9 and TRBJ2-1, with a weak D call TRBD1 (6 bases). The CDR3 has 12 amino acids. The V and J ends lost 2 bases and 10 bases respectively, with 9 bases between them. CDR1 is SEHNR, CDR2 FQNEAQ, per germline (reference sequence). The DNA for the CDR3 is TGTGCCAGCAGCTTAAAAGGGACAGAGCAGTTCTTC. This encodes CASSLKGTEQFF.

This clonotype was detected a few times. V is TRBV28 and J is TRBJ2-7; D uncertain. Germline values: CDR1 MDHEN, CDR2 SYDVKM. This CDR3 is 14 amino acids long. Trimming pared 5 bases from V and 6 bases from J, leaving 17 bases between. CDR3 in amino acids: CASSGEPRRPEQYF. CDR3 DNA sequence: TGTGCCAGCAGTGGGGAACCCCGGAGACCCGAGCAGTACTTC.

This clonotype appeared a few times. The rearrangement links TRBV7-2 to TRBJ2-3; possibly TRBD2 for D (5 bases). V dropped 1 base and J dropped 2 bases, with 13 bases sitting between them. Germline V lookup: CDR1 SGHTA, CDR2 FQGNSA. The CDR3 sequence is 16 residues long. In DNA form, the CDR3 reads TGTGCCAGCAGCTTAGGGTCTAGCCCTTACACAGATACGCAGTATTTT. Protein sequence: CASSLGSSPYTDTQYF. The entire variable domain, with the rest obtained from reference TRBV7-2 and TRBJ2-3, is as follows: GAGVSQSPSNKVTEKGKDVELRCDPISGHTALYWYRQSLGQGLEFLIYFQGNSAPDKSGLPSDRFSAERTGGSVSTLTIQRTQQEDSAVYLCASSLGSSPYTDTQYFGPGTRLTVL.

The chain employs TRBV3-1 and TRBJ2-2; TRBD2 is a possible D gene (6 bases). The CDR3 is 13 amino acids. CDR1 and CDR2 (germline): LGHDT, YNNKEL (reference sequence). The germline V and J ends were trimmed by 6 bases and 6 bases, with 11 bases remaining between them. Here the CDR3 DNA reads TGTGCCAGCAGGAAAACTAGCTCCGGGGAGCTGTTTTTT. It translates to CASRKTSSGELFF. The full variable domain, with the rest looked up from reference TRBV3-1 and TRBJ2-2, is DTAVSQTPKYLVTQMGNDKSIKCEQNLGHDTMYWYKQDSKKFLKIMFSYNNKELIINETVPNRFSPKSPDKAHLNLHINSLELGDSAVYFCASRKTSSGELFFGEGSRLTVL.

The chain couples TRBV6-8 to TRBJ2-1; 11 bases align to TRBD2. CDR1 and CDR2 (germline): MNHGY, SAAAGT. The CDR3 is 16 residues long. The junction had 4 bases not matched to a gene; V was cut back by 0 bases and J by 6 bases. As DNA, the CDR3 is TGTGCCAGCAGTTACTCGACTAGCGGGGCCCCCAATGAGCAGTTCTTC. Translating gives CASSYSTSGAPNEQFF.

This clonotype has ten or more counts. The chain recombines TRBV7-8 with TRBJ1-5; D call uncertain. The V gene lost 4 bases and the J gene lost 4 bases, with 8 bases spanning the gap. Germline CDR1 and CDR2: SGHVS and FQNEAQ. CDR3 size: 13 residues. The CDR3 region is CASSSGYNQPQHF. The CDR3 DNA sequence: TGTGCCAGCAGCTCGGGGTATAATCAGCCCCAGCATTTT.

CDR3 DNA sequence: TGTGCCAGTAGTACCCTATTTGCGGCCTGGGGCACAGATACGCAGTATTTT. Translating gives CASSTLFAAWGTDTQYF. This chain links TRBV19 with TRBJ2-3; D not certain. Per the germline V gene, CDR1 is LNHDA and CDR2 is SQIVND (reference sequence). V was clipped by 4 bases and J by 1 base, with 18 bases between them. CDR3 length: 17 residues.

This rearrangement joins TRBV27 to TRBJ2-2; TRBD1 matches at 8 bases. The CDR3 totals 15 residues. The V gene's germline CDR1 is MNHEY and CDR2 SMNVEV (reference sequence). With V trimmed by 1 base and J by 4 bases, 2 bases remained unmatched. The CDR3 protein is CASSLFTGGTGELFF. In nucleotides, the CDR3 is TGTGCCAGCAGTTTATTCACAGGGGGCACCGGGGAGCTGTTTTTT.

This clonotype was detected only a few times. The rearrangement joins TRBV6-2 or TRBV6-3 to TRBJ2-7; no reliable D call. Trimming removed 2 bases at V and 1 base at J, with 9 bases between. Germline V CDR1 and CDR2: MNHEY, SVGEGT. CDR3 length equals 14 residues. The CDR3 region is CASSYTGGSYEQYF. CDR3 DNA sequence: TGTGCCAGCAGTTACACGGGCGGTTCCTACGAGCAGTACTTC.

Only a few counts were recorded for this clonotype. The chain employs TRBV12-3 or TRBV12-4 and TRBJ1-1; a possible D gene is TRBD1 (5 bases). V was cut by 6 bases and J by 2 bases, with 13 bases left in between. The CDR3 totals 14 residues. In DNA, the CDR3 is TGTGCCAGCAGCCCTGGGGCAGCCAACACTGAAGCTTTCTTT. Amino acids: CASSPGAANTEAFF.

This clonotype was observed a few times. The CDR3 loop reads CASSKVPGLNNEQFF. Here the CDR3 DNA reads TGTGCCAGCAGTAAAGTCCCGGGACTCAACAATGAGCAGTTCTTC. The rearrangement joins TRBV6-2 or TRBV6-3 to TRBJ2-1, with D perhaps matching TRBD2 (6 bases). Trimming took off 5 bases at V and 5 bases at J, with 16 bases between the two ends. From germline, CDR1 is MNHEY and CDR2 SVGEGT. The CDR3 runs to 15 residues.

This clonotype was recorded a few times. V gene TRBV11-3 combines with J gene TRBJ2-7, with 10 bases fitting TRBD2. J gave up 6 bases and V 3 bases, and 8 bases lay outside the gene matches. Germline CDR1 and CDR2: SGHNT and YENEEA. The CDR3 runs to 15 residues. CDR3 nucleotide sequence: TGTGCCAGCAGCTTCGGGGGGCTAGCGGGAGTCGAGCAGTACGTC. Translating gives CASSFGGLAGVEQYV.

This clonotype came up many times. This chain links TRBV7-2 with TRBJ1-2; D not certain. This CDR3 has 12 residues. Trimming left V 5 bases short and J 7 bases short, with 11 bases between. Germline CDR1 is SGHTA and CDR2 is FQGNSA. CDR3 amino acids: CASSPRRGGYTF. In DNA, the CDR3 is TGTGCCAGCAGCCCTCGGCGGGGTGGCTACACCTTC.

V is TRBV7-2 and J is TRBJ1-6; no reliable D call. In germline, CDR1 is SGHTA, CDR2 FQGNSA. V shed 4 bases and J shed 3 bases, with 7 bases lying between them. CDR3 size: 14 residues. The CDR3 protein is CASSSKFYNSPLHF. DNA of the CDR3: TGTGCCAGCAGCTCAAAGTTCTATAATTCACCCCTCCACTTT.

This sequence joins TRBV4-2 and TRBJ2-1, with 9 positions matching TRBD2. J gave up 5 bases and V 2 bases, and 7 bases lay outside the gene matches. Germline lookup yields CDR1 LGHNA and CDR2 YNFKEQ. The CDR3 spans 16 residues. CDR3 DNA: TGTGCCAGCAGCCAACCCACTAGCGGGCAAAACAATGAGCAGTTCTTC. It translates to CASSQPTSGQNNEQFF.

This clonotype was counted at least ten times. This chain links TRBV19 with TRBJ1-1; D uncertain. The CDR3 runs to 14 residues. Germline assignment: CDR1 LNHDA and CDR2 SQIVND (reference sequence). Trimming removed 1 base from V and 1 base from J, with 7 bases in between. The DNA for the CDR3 is TGTGCCAGTAGTATAGCCACCCAGAACACTGAAGCTTTCTTT. Its protein product is CASSIATQNTEAFF.